This TCR beta chain was sequenced during a study of neoadjuvant nivolumab and ipilimumab in lung cancer (dated by TCRdb to 2019 to 2021). As for the study more broadly: Intravenous nivolumab was dosed at 3 mg/kg on days 1, 15 and 29, and in the combination arm ipilimumab 1 mg/kg was added on day 1 only. TCR repertoires in pretherapy (baseline) peripheral blood were compared with TCR repertoires in tumors resected at surgery after neoadjuvant immune checkpoint blockade. Matched pretherapy and resected tumor pairs were analyzed for seven patients: four treated with nivolumab and three with nivolumab plus ipilimumab. Of the 45 or so patients with operable NSCLC treated in the trial, roughly 23 were randomized to nivolumab monotherapy and about 20 to nivolumab plus ipilimumab. The primary trial endpoint was the major pathologic response (MPR) rate in the intention-to-treat population in each study arm. The research as a whole found: From pretherapy to surgery, tumor T-cell richness and clonality went up in three of three dual-therapy tumors, versus only two of four nivolumab-treated tumors. Richness in tumors resected after neoadjuvant therapy showed a positive correlation with pretherapy blood TCR richness (Spearman R ~ 0.82). A small number of samples was subjected to TCR sequencing. Resected tumors had greater TCR richness and clonality than tumor-adjacent uninvolved lung, and increases were observed in more dual-therapy-treated tumors. No significant correlation was found between TCR clonality and pathologic tumor regression, and only a single major-pathologic-response sample was available for the analysis of TCR clonality versus pathologic tumor regression.

Libraries were prepared through the immunoSEQ multiplex PCR assay. Per the original workflow: Richness and clonality were used to summarize the repertoires, and clones that significantly expanded or contracted between pre- and post-therapy samples were identified. Not all clones reach the TCRdb copy of this immuneACCESS table, which keeps in-frame sequences only. Checked studies attribute under half of the gap to unresolved V genes and leave the rest unexplained. The D gene and trimming were derived from the DNA, and the V and J assignments and clone size from that table. The table for this sample lists some 18,000 clones; around 76% of them were counted only once. The leading ten clones occupy over 6% of the sample. Interpreted using the paper, the time point label stands for: at surgical resection after neoadjuvant nivolumab +/- ipilimumab. The samples were taken from NEOSTAR, a phase 2 randomized trial in operable NSCLC that tested neoadjuvant nivolumab or nivolumab plus ipilimumab, followed by surgery.

V loses 5 bases at its end and J loses 4 bases; junction bases beyond the gene matches: 10. CDR3 length: 16 amino acids, cysteine to phenylalanine. Here the CDR3 DNA is all that survives: 48 bases in frame from base 1. According to the germline V gene (reference sequence), CDR1 reads SEHNR and CDR2 reads FQNEAQ. As concerns this clone: The specificity of this receptor is unknown. No qualities accompany the bases; no much larger clone lies one base away.

The chain is made from TRBV7-9 and TRBJ2-3, and 9 junction bases match TRBD2. This TCR derives from an adult with non-small cell lung cancer. The sequencing used tumor tissue, collected after neoadjuvant nivolumab, alone or with ipilimumab, at or shortly before surgery. The CDR3 is CASSTGLAHHADTQYF. The sequenced DNA: TGTGCCAGCAGCACGGGACTAGCCCACCACGCAGATACGCAGTATTTT.